Below are 10 T cell receptor beta chains sequenced from a single sample in a study of T cells after yellow fever vaccination. Using its own MiXCR run on the 5' RACE reads, TCRdb lists one record per CDR3 protein. Counted here are approximately 550,000 distinct CDR3 sequences, 15% to 20% occurring once; the ten biggest clones make up 14%. The sample here was PBMCs, taken 15 days after the yellow fever booster vaccination. The receptors come from a man aged 25 to 40 who received the YFV17D yellow fever vaccine.

This clonotype was seen only a few times. The chain links TRBV7-9 to TRBJ2-7; D is perhaps TRBD1 (6 bases). The CDR3 runs to 15 residues. Germline values: CDR1 SEHNR, CDR2 FQNEAQ (reference sequence). V was trimmed by 4 bases and J by 3 bases, leaving 16 bases between them. As DNA, the CDR3 is TGTGCCAGCAGCTCAGGGACATGGGGGAACTACGAGCAGTACTTC. It codes for CASSSGTWGNYEQYF. The full variable domain, rest sourced from reference TRBV7-9 and TRBJ2-7, is DTGVSQNPRHKITKRGQNVTFRCDPISEHNRLYWYRQTLGQGPEFLTYFQNEAQLEKSRLLSDRFSAERPKGSFSTLEIQRTEQGDSAMYLCASSSGTWGNYEQYFGPGTRLTVT.

The chain carries TRBV9 and TRBJ2-3; no definite D call. The V and J ends lost 2 bases and 4 bases respectively, with 8 bases between them. Per germline, CDR1 SGDLS and CDR2 YYNGEE. This CDR3 has 13 amino acids. The CDR3 coding sequence is TGTGCCAGCAGCGTCCAAGGGTCAGATACGCAGTATTTT. Translating gives CASSVQGSDTQYF. The full variable domain, its missing parts supplied by reference TRBV9 and TRBJ2-3, is DSGVTQTPKHLITATGQRVTLRCSPRSGDLSVYWYQQSLDQGLQFLIQYYNGEERAKGNILERFSAQQFPDLHSELNLSSLELGDSALYFCASSVQGSDTQYFGPGTRLTVL.

In this sample, this clonotype turned up a few times. The chain recombines TRBV20-1 with TRBJ1-2, with 7 nucleotides matching TRBD1. The trim removed 2 bases at V and 0 bases at J, leaving 3 bases unmatched. This CDR3 has 14 residues. The germline gives CDR1 DFQATT, CDR2 SNEGSKA (reference sequence). The CDR3 DNA is TGCAGTGCTAGAAAAGGGACAGCTAACTATGGCTACACCTTC. Protein product: CSARKGTANYGYTF.

The rearrangement joins TRBV20-1 to TRBJ1-1; D is undetermined. The CDR3 is 14 amino acids. CDR1 is DFQATT, CDR2 SNEGSKA, per germline (reference sequence). V dropped 6 bases and J dropped 7 bases, with 21 bases sitting between them. CDR3 in amino acids: CSAQRTRTVNEAFF. CDR3 DNA: TGCAGTGCCCAGCGCACCCGGACCGTTAATGAAGCTTTCTTT.

The chain is built from TRBV20-1 and TRBJ2-7; tentatively, D is TRBD1 or TRBD2 (5 bases each). V was shortened by 0 bases and J by 6 bases, with 18 bases between the two germline ends. The CDR3 runs to 15 residues. The germline V gene has CDR1 DFQATT and CDR2 SNEGSKA (reference sequence). The CDR3 DNA reads TGCAGTGCTAGAGATGATGGGCGACCTGGGGGCGAGCAGTACTTC. Its protein product is CSARDDGRPGGEQYF.

In nucleotides, the CDR3 is TGTGCCAGCAGTTACTCTGGGACAGGGGCCAAAAACATTCAGTACTTC. Translation gives CASSYSGTGAKNIQYF. This chain links TRBV6-5 with TRBJ2-4, with TRBD1 matching 9 bases. Germline lookup yields CDR1 MNHEY and CDR2 SVGAGI. J lost 1 base, V lost 0 bases, and 1 base had no gene match. The CDR3 consists of 16 residues.

The chain employs TRBV7-8 and TRBJ2-2; 13 bases line up with TRBD2. The germline gives CDR1 SGHVS, CDR2 FQNEAQ. CDR3 size: 18 residues. J gave up 2 bases and V 5 bases, and 8 bases lay outside the gene matches. CDR3 bases: TGTGCCAGCAGCCCCAGGACTAGCGGGAGTTTTAACACCGGGGAGCTGTTTTTT. Translated: CASSPRTSGSFNTGELFF.

This clonotype was seen more than once but under ten times. V is TRBV7-2 and J is TRBJ2-7; TRBD2 matches 8 bases. CDR3 size: 12 residues. With 5 bases clipped from V and 12 bases from J, the junction kept 9 bases outside the gene matches. Germline V lookup: CDR1 SGHTA, CDR2 FQGNSA. CDR3 protein: CASSPSAGDLYF. CDR3 bases: TGTGCCAGCAGCCCCTCAGCGGGAGATCTGTACTTC.

V usage is TRBV27 and J usage is TRBJ2-7; a weak D match, TRBD1 (6 bases). This CDR3 is 14 amino acids long. The ends were cut back, 5 bases at V and 6 bases at J, with 17 bases in the middle. The V gene's germline CDR1 is MNHEY and CDR2 SMNVEV (reference sequence). CDR3 in amino acids: CASSLRGSVIEQYF. CDR3 sequence (DNA): TGTGCCAGCAGTCTCAGGGGTAGCGTTATCGAGCAGTACTTC.

V gene TRBV9 combines with J gene TRBJ2-1; 10 bases map to TRBD1. The germline V gene has CDR1 SGDLS and CDR2 YYNGEE. This CDR3 has 15 residues. Unmatched junction bases numbered 2, after V lost 3 bases and J lost 2 bases. DNA of the CDR3: TGTGCCAGCAGCGGCGGACAGGGGGCCTACAATGAGCAGTTCTTC. Translation: CASSGGQGAYNEQFF.